These 19 T cell receptor beta chains came from one sample sequenced in a study of vaccination effects on CD4 cells after COVID-19. The ViraFEST assay expanded antigen-specific CD4+ T cells with viral peptide pools before sequencing. After around nine days in culture, the CD4+ T cells were isolated. The individual was infected with SARS-CoV-2 between March and December 2020, as confirmed by PCR. Profiling relied on immunoSEQ multiplex PCR, and the TCRdb table lists in-frame clones only, not all of them. This table has around 25,000 clones, approximately 62% appearing once. Antigen specificity for these receptors is unknown. Source: CD4+ T cells from PBMCs cultured with SARS-CoV-2 spike peptides, taken before COVID-19 vaccination. The source is a human donor who had a prior SARS-CoV-2 infection.

This clone was observed a few times. J is TRBJ2-7 and V is TRBV5-1; the D gene is possibly TRBD1 (6 bases). The V and J ends lost 4 bases and 5 bases respectively, with 13 bases between them. CDR3 size: 13 residues. Germline CDR1 reads SGHRS; CDR2 reads YFSETQ. CDR3 region: CASSQTGNDEQYF. In DNA, the CDR3 is TGCGCCAGCAGCCAAACAGGGAACGACGAGCAGTACTTC.

The rearrangement links TRBV11-2 to TRBJ1-2, with a weak D call TRBD1 (6 bases). Germline V lookup: CDR1 SGHAT, CDR2 FQNNGV. Trimming stripped 3 bases from V and 2 bases from J, with 16 bases between. The length of the CDR3 is 16 residues. The CDR3, as DNA: TGTGCCAGCAGCTTCCGCTATTCGACAGGAAACTATGGCTACACCTTC. This gives the protein CASSFRYSTGNYGYTF.

This clone has just a few counts. The chain recombines TRBV20-1 with TRBJ1-2; D gene unclear. Trimming cost V 3 bases and J 1 base, with 12 bases left between them. Germline V CDR1 and CDR2: DFQATT, SNEGSKA (reference sequence). This CDR3 comprises 14 residues. CDR3 loop: CSASLRSINYGYTF. CDR3 nucleotide sequence: TGCAGTGCTAGTTTGAGGTCCATTAACTATGGCTACACCTTC.

The chain employs TRBV2 and TRBJ2-3; 12 bases align to TRBD2. The CDR3 has 15 residues. J was trimmed by 3 bases and V by 4 bases; bases with no gene match: 2. Germline CDR1 reads SNHLY; CDR2 reads FYNNEI. The CDR3 DNA follows: TGTGCCAGCAGTGGGACTAGCGGGGTGACAGATACGCAGTATTTT. Its translation is CASSGTSGVTDTQYF.

This clone has only a few counts. The DNA of the CDR3 is TGTGCCAGCAGCCCTAATGGGTTCACGTTTGGGAGTTACGAGCAGTACTTC. This translates into CASSPNGFTFGSYEQYF. This chain connects TRBV5-8 to TRBJ2-7; D perhaps matches TRBD2 (5 bases). The CDR3 extends over 17 amino acids. V was cut by 4 bases and J by 4 bases, with 24 bases left in between. The germline gives CDR1 SGHTS, CDR2 YDEGEE.

This rearrangement joins TRBV18 to TRBJ1-1; D unresolved. This CDR3 comprises 15 residues. Trimming took off 4 bases at V and 1 base at J, with 13 bases between the two ends. Germline assignment: CDR1 KGHSH and CDR2 LQKENI. Here the CDR3 reads CASSQIQSGNTEAFF. CDR3 bases: TGTGCCAGCTCACAAATCCAGTCAGGGAACACTGAAGCTTTCTTT.

This clone is a singleton in its sample. This chain connects TRBV18 to TRBJ2-2, with 8 bases lining up with TRBD2. The CDR3 contains 14 residues. J was trimmed by 4 bases and V by 6 bases; bases with no gene match: 4. Germline lookup yields CDR1 KGHSH and CDR2 LQKENI. The CDR3 reads CASSPREGTGELFF. The CDR3 DNA follows: TGTGCCAGCTCCCCCCGGGAGGGCACCGGGGAGCTGTTTTTT.

The chain has TRBV2 and TRBJ2-5; no reliable D call. Germline assignment: CDR1 SNHLY and CDR2 FYNNEI. The V end lost 3 bases, the J end lost 5 bases, and 7 bases lay between the germline ends. This CDR3 contains 12 residues. The CDR3 coding sequence is TGTGCCAGCAGTGACGAAGCCGAGACCCAGTACTTC. Translating gives CASSDEAETQYF.

The rearrangement uses TRBV5-5 and TRBJ1-3, with D tentatively TRBD1 (5 bases). Trimming took 3 bases from V and 1 from J, leaving 11 bases between them. Germline loops: CDR1 SGHKS, CDR2 YYEKEE (reference sequence). The CDR3 is 15 amino acids. This CDR3 is CASSWGWESGNTIYF. CDR3 in DNA: TGTGCCAGCAGCTGGGGCTGGGAATCTGGAAACACCATATATTTT.

V and J are TRBV30 and TRBJ2-3; unclear D gene. V was cut by 2 bases and J by 4 bases, with 10 bases left in between. The CDR3 length is 13 residues. Germline V gene data show CDR1 as GTSNPN and CDR2 as SVGIG (reference sequence). The CDR3: CAWSSGSADTQYF. DNA for the CDR3: TGTGCCTGGAGTTCAGGCTCCGCAGATACGCAGTATTTT.

The chain uses TRBV6-5 and TRBJ2-3, with a weak D call TRBD2 (5 bases). The V end was cut by 2 bases, the J end by 0 bases, with 12 bases between. Germline CDR1 reads MNHEY; CDR2 reads SVGAGI. The CDR3 spans 16 residues. CDR3 bases: TGTGCCAGCAGTTACATGGTGGGAGTAAGCACAGATACGCAGTATTTT. It codes for CASSYMVGVSTDTQYF.

The rearrangement joins TRBV5-4 to TRBJ2-7; 8 bases map to TRBD1. V shed 3 bases, J shed 0 bases, and the junction held 5 bases outside the gene matches. The CDR3 spans 15 residues. Germline values: CDR1 SGHNT, CDR2 YYREEE (reference sequence). The CDR3 loop reads CASSSPTGASYEQYF. DNA for the CDR3: TGTGCCAGCAGCTCCCCGACAGGGGCCTCCTACGAGCAGTACTTC.

The V gene is TRBV11-2, the J gene TRBJ1-1; D is possibly TRBD1 (5 bases). V lost 3 bases to trimming and J lost 4 bases, with 24 bases between them. This CDR3 is 18 amino acids long. Germline-derived CDR1 and CDR2 are SGHAT and FQNNGV. The CDR3 spells CASSFIWAGSVTGTEAFF. CDR3 nucleotides: TGTGCCAGCAGCTTCATTTGGGCAGGGAGTGTGACGGGCACTGAAGCTTTCTTT.

This clone was picked up one time. The rearrangement joins TRBV6-6 to TRBJ1-5; D not certain. The CDR3 loop spans 14 amino acids. CDR1 is MNHNY, CDR2 SVGAGI, per germline (reference sequence). Deletions cut 5 bases from V and 7 bases from J, with 15 bases between. Here the CDR3 DNA reads TGTGCCAGCAGTCAAAGCTCCCAGGAACAGCCCCAGCATTTT. Its protein product is CASSQSSQEQPQHF.

The chain couples TRBV5-1 to TRBJ2-7; 14 positions agree with TRBD2. V shed 0 bases and J 2 bases; nucleotides not matched to a gene: 19. Per the germline V gene, CDR1 is SGHRS and CDR2 is YFSETQ. The CDR3 extends over 22 amino acids. CDR3 nucleotides: TGCGCCAGCAGCTTGGTAGGGACTAGCGGGGGACCCACAATCCCCAACACCTACGAGCAGTACTTC. Protein sequence: CASSLVGTSGGPTIPNTYEQYF.

The V gene is TRBV6-5, the J gene TRBJ2-3; D may be TRBD1 (5 bases). Germline V gene data show CDR1 as MNHEY and CDR2 as SVGAGI. Deletions cut 7 bases from V and 8 bases from J, with 13 bases between. The CDR3 consists of 12 residues. CDR3 protein: CASKFTQGTQYF. Written as DNA, the CDR3 is TGTGCCAGCAAATTCACTCAGGGTACGCAGTATTTT.

The CDR3 loop reads CASSYEFLRHYEQYF. As DNA, the CDR3 is TGTGCCAGCAGTTACGAGTTTCTGAGACACTACGAGCAGTACTTC. The chain couples TRBV6-2 or TRBV6-3 to TRBJ2-7; D unclear. The CDR3 totals 15 residues. Trimming removed 2 bases from V and 3 bases from J, with 14 bases in between. Germline CDR1 is MNHEY and CDR2 is SVGEGT.

There are a few counts of this clone. The J gene is TRBJ2-3, the V gene TRBV30, with 8 positions matching TRBD2. V was pared by 4 bases and J by 4 bases, with 4 bases of the junction left unmatched. The V gene's germline CDR1 is GTSNPN and CDR2 SVGIG (reference sequence). The CDR3 runs 13 residues. CDR3 sequence reads: CAWNGGGADTQYF. Here the CDR3 DNA reads TGTGCCTGGAACGGGGGGGGCGCAGATACGCAGTATTTT.

This sequence joins TRBV7-2 and TRBJ2-7; D tentatively reads TRBD1 or TRBD2 (5 bases each). The CDR3 runs to 15 residues. V was trimmed by 2 bases and J by 2 bases, leaving 13 bases between them. Germline CDR1 and CDR2: SGHTA and FQGNSA. The CDR3 is CASSLYARGPYEQYF. CDR3 DNA sequence: TGTGCCAGCAGCTTATATGCTCGGGGCCCCTACGAGCAGTACTTC.